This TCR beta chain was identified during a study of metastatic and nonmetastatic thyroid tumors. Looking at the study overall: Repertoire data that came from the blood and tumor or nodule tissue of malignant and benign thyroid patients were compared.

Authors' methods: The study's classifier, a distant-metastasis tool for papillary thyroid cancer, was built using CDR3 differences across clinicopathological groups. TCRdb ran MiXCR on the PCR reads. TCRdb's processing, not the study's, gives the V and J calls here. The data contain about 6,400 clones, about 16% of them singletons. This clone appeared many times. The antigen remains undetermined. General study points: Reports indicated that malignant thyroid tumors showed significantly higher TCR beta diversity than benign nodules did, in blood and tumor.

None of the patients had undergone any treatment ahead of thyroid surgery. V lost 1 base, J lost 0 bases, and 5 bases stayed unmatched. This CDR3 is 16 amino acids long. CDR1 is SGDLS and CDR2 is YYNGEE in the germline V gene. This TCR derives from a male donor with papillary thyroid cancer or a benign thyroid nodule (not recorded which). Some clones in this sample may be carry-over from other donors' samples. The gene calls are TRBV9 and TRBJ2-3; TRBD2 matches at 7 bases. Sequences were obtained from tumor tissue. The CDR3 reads CASSVNTGGSTDTQYF. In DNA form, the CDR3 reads TGTGCCAGCAGCGTAAATACGGGAGGTAGCACAGATACGCAGTATTTT.